The 17 T cell receptor beta chains given below trace back to one sample, sequenced in a study of blood T cell repertoires in COVID-19. This table comes from immunoSEQ multiplex PCR, and its TCRdb copy is limited to in-frame clones, with some not included. The sample lists approximately 250,000 clones, approximately 89% occurring once. Input material: peripheral blood. The origin of the receptors is a man aged 40-55 years with active or convalescent COVID-19.

The J gene is TRBJ1-4, the V gene TRBV5-4; the D is unclear. Deletions cut 3 bases from V and 4 bases from J, with 10 bases between. CDR1 is SGHNT and CDR2 is YYREEE in the germline V gene (reference sequence). The CDR3 runs to 14 residues. CDR3 in amino acids: CASSSDGVNEKLFF. CDR3 sequence (DNA): TGTGCCAGCAGCTCGGACGGGGTTAATGAAAAACTGTTTTTT.

The chain links TRBV7-9 to TRBJ2-3, with 14 bases aligning to TRBD2. CDR3 length: 17 residues. From germline, CDR1 is SEHNR and CDR2 FQNEAQ (reference sequence). V lost 5 bases, J lost 3 bases, and 7 bases stayed unmatched. CDR3 in DNA: TGTGCCAGCAGCCAGACTAGCGGGGGGGCTCGGACAGATACGCAGTATTTT. Translating gives CASSQTSGGARTDTQYF.

The genes are TRBV4-1 and TRBJ2-7; perhaps TRBD2 as D (5 bases). CDR1 is MGHRA, CDR2 YSYEKL, per germline. The CDR3 is 14 amino acids. Trimming took off 1 base at V and 5 bases at J, with 12 bases between the two ends. CDR3 region: CASSQAGKRNEQYF. In DNA, the CDR3 is TGCGCCAGCAGCCAAGCCGGGAAGAGGAACGAGCAGTACTTC.

V usage is TRBV11-2 and J usage is TRBJ1-5; 7 bases agree with TRBD1. J was trimmed by 1 base and V by 1 base; bases with no gene match: 1. The germline CDR1 and CDR2 sequences are SGHAT and FQNNGV. The CDR3 contains 15 residues. CDR3 residues: CASSLGGQSNQPQHF. CDR3 DNA: TGTGCCAGCAGCTTAGGGGGACAGAGCAATCAGCCCCAGCATTTT. Full variable domain (remainder filled in from reference TRBV11-2 and TRBJ1-5): EAGVAQSPRYKIIEKRQSVAFWCNPISGHATLYWYQQILGQGPKLLIQFQNNGVVDDSQLPKDRFSAERLKGVDSTLKIQPAKLEDSAVYLCASSLGGQSNQPQHFGDGTRLSIL.

The chain couples TRBV14 to TRBJ2-3, with 9 bases identical to TRBD1. CDR1 and CDR2 (germline): SGHDN, FVKESK. Trimming cost V 4 bases and J 1 base; bases outside gene matches: 3. The CDR3 runs 15 residues. CDR3 loop: CASSPRDRGTDTQYF. CDR3 nucleotides: TGTGCCAGCAGCCCCCGGGACAGGGGCACAGATACGCAGTATTTT.

The chain combines TRBV11-3 with TRBJ2-1; TRBD2 aligns across 9 bases. CDR1 and CDR2 from the germline V gene are SGHNT and YENEEA. This CDR3 is 17 amino acids long. Trimming took 4 bases from V and 2 from J; bases not matched to a gene: 9. Written as DNA, the CDR3 is TGTGCCAGCAGCTCCCGAGGTAGCGGGGGTCCCTACAATGAGCAGTTCTTC. Encoded protein: CASSSRGSGGPYNEQFF.

The rearrangement uses TRBV4-1 and TRBJ2-7; D ambiguous. The CDR3 has 13 amino acids. Trimming took 1 base from V and 1 from J, leaving 5 bases between them. The germline V gene encodes CDR1 MGHRA and CDR2 YSYEKL. CDR3 nucleotide sequence: TGCGCCAGCAGCCAAGGACTGTCCTACGAGCAGTACTTC. This encodes CASSQGLSYEQYF.

J is TRBJ1-2 and V is TRBV19; the match to TRBD1 covers 10 bases. The CDR3 loop spans 14 amino acids. Losses at the gene ends were 5 bases for V and 4 bases for J; bases not matched to a gene: 4. Germline CDR1 LNHDA, CDR2 SQIVND (reference sequence). CDR3 protein: CASSLDRGTYGYTF. In DNA form, the CDR3 reads TGTGCCAGTAGTTTGGACAGGGGGACCTATGGCTACACCTTC.

The V gene is TRBV4-1, the J gene TRBJ2-2; 8 bases line up with TRBD2. The CDR3 contains 19 residues. V was clipped by 4 bases and J by 1 base; unmatched bases: 14. CDR1 and CDR2 (germline): MGHRA, YSYEKL. CDR3 region: CASSPDPTSAGRNTGELFF. The CDR3 DNA reads TGCGCCAGCAGCCCCGATCCGACTAGCGCCGGGAGGAACACCGGGGAGCTGTTTTTT.

This clone occurred once. V gene TRBV5-4 combines with J gene TRBJ2-5; 10 bases map to TRBD2. The V and J ends lost 5 bases and 3 bases, in that order; junction bases with no gene match: 10. Germline CDR1 and CDR2: SGHNT and YYREEE (reference sequence). The CDR3 extends over 16 amino acids. The CDR3 coding sequence is TGTGCCAGCAGGGGTGGAGCGGGAGGGCCTGAAGAGACCCAGTACTTC. This encodes CASRGGAGGPEETQYF.

The chain links TRBV5-5 to TRBJ1-3; the D gene is possibly TRBD1 (5 bases). Germline V gives CDR1 SGHKS, CDR2 YYEKEE (reference sequence). V lost 2 bases and J 0 bases, leaving 9 bases between the germline ends. This CDR3 comprises 15 residues. The CDR3 coding sequence is TGTGCCAGCAGCTTATGGACAAACTCTGGAAACACCATATATTTT. It is translated as CASSLWTNSGNTIYF.

This chain links TRBV18 with TRBJ1-1, with 7 bases identical to TRBD1. The CDR3 contains 15 residues. Per germline, CDR1 KGHSH and CDR2 LQKENI. Losses at the gene ends were 2 bases for V and 0 bases for J; bases not matched to a gene: 3. This CDR3 reads CASSPMDRMNTEAFF. DNA of the CDR3: TGTGCCAGCTCACCAATGGACAGGATGAACACTGAAGCTTTCTTT. The full variable domain, with the rest looked up from reference TRBV18 and TRBJ1-1, is NAGVMQNPRHLVRRRGQEARLRCSPMKGHSHVYWYRQLPEEGLKFMVYLQKENIIDESGMPKERFSAEFPKEGPSILRIQQVVRGDSAAYFCASSPMDRMNTEAFFGQGTRLTVV.

V gene TRBV24-1 combines with J gene TRBJ1-2; 9 bases align to TRBD1. CDR1 and CDR2 from the germline V gene are KGHDR and SFDVKD. V lost 4 bases to trimming and J lost 6 bases; unmatched junction nucleotides: 5. The CDR3 has 14 residues. The CDR3 sequence is CATSDRTGVNGYTF. The CDR3 bases are TGTGCCACCAGTGACCGGACAGGGGTCAATGGCTACACCTTC.

V and J are TRBV15 and TRBJ2-1; TRBD1 aligns across 8 bases. CDR3 length: 15 residues. Germline lookup yields CDR1 LNHNV and CDR2 YYDKDF (reference sequence). Unmatched junction bases numbered 8, after V lost 5 bases and J lost 5 bases. Written as DNA, the CDR3 is TGTGCCACCAGCGCAGCCGGGACAGGAGACAATGAGCAGTTCTTC. It codes for CATSAAGTGDNEQFF.

The chain links TRBV9 to TRBJ1-6; TRBD1 agrees at 7 bases. The V gene end was trimmed by 6 bases and the J gene end by 6 bases; junction bases not matched to a gene: 9. Germline V gives CDR1 SGDLS, CDR2 YYNGEE. This CDR3 region has 15 residues. CDR3 in DNA: TGTGCCAGCACCCGGAATTCAGGGGGTAATTCACCCCTCCACTTT. This codes for CASTRNSGGNSPLHF.

The gene calls are TRBV5-1 and TRBJ2-1; a possible D gene is TRBD2 (6 bases). The CDR3 totals 17 residues. Germline CDR1 SGHRS, CDR2 YFSETQ. Trimming cost V 2 bases and J 10 bases, with 25 bases left between them. CDR3 sequence reads: CASSFSPRDSRVREQFF. The DNA for the CDR3 is TGCGCCAGCAGCTTTTCCCCCCGGGACTCCAGGGTCAGAGAGCAGTTCTTC. The complete variable domain, with remaining parts taken from reference TRBV5-1 and TRBJ2-1, reads KAGVTQTPRYLIKTRGQQVTLSCSPISGHRSVSWYQQTPGQGLQFLFEYFSETQRNKGNFPGRFSGRQFSNSRSEMNVSTLELGDSALYLCASSFSPRDSRVREQFFGPGTRLTVL.

This chain links TRBV15 with TRBJ2-5; D is possibly TRBD2 (6 bases). From germline, CDR1 is LNHNV and CDR2 YYDKDF (reference sequence). This CDR3 has 15 amino acids. V gave up 0 bases and J gave up 5 bases, with 13 bases separating them. The CDR3 region has the DNA TGTGCCACCAGCAGAGATCCGGGAGTCGGGGAGACCCAGTACTTC. Its translation: CATSRDPGVGETQYF.